One and the same sample provided the 22 T cell receptor beta chains below, sequenced in a study of shared clonotypes between healthy human individuals. TCRdb's table, derived via immunoSEQ multiplex PCR, lists solely in-frame clones and lacks some. Among 2 million to 3 million clones listed, more than 85% were seen once. The sequenced material came from naive CD4+ T cells from PBMCs. Subset: CD45RA+ positively selected. These receptors originate from a man between 18 and 35 years old in good health. Some clones in this sample may be carry-over from other donors' samples.

In DNA, the CDR3 is TGTGCCAGCAGTGAAGGAACCAGGGGGGACACTGAAGCTTTCTTT. This codes for CASSEGTRGDTEAFF. This chain connects TRBV25-1 to TRBJ1-1; 7 bases are shared with TRBD1. Germline trimming cut 2 bases from V and 3 bases from J; bases unmatched to any gene: 6. CDR1 MGHDK and CDR2 SYGVNS come from the germline V gene. The CDR3 has 15 amino acids. Using reference TRBV25-1 and TRBJ1-1 for the parts outside the CDR3, the full variable domain is EADIYQTPRYLVIGTGKKITLECSQTMGHDKMYWYQQDPGMELHLIHYSYGVNSTEKGDLSSESTVSRIRTEHFPLTLESARPSHTSQYLCASSEGTRGDTEAFFGQGTRLTVV.

The gene calls are TRBV5-5 and TRBJ2-1; unclear D gene. Germline V gene lookup returns CDR1 SGHKS and CDR2 YYEKEE (reference sequence). This CDR3 has 14 amino acids. Between the trimmed V and J ends, which lost 6 bases and 4 bases, there was a span of 14 bases. The chain's CDR3 is CASTPDGPYNEQFF. The CDR3 region has the DNA TGTGCCAGCACCCCGGATGGGCCGTACAATGAGCAGTTCTTC.

The chain's CDR3 is CATSRPGQGPSNQPQHF. The CDR3 DNA follows: TGTGCCACCAGCAGACCGGGACAGGGGCCTAGCAATCAGCCCCAGCATTTT. V usage is TRBV15 and J usage is TRBJ1-5, with TRBD1 matching 10 bases. V dropped 2 bases and J dropped 0; count of bases not matched to a gene: 4. From germline, CDR1 is LNHNV and CDR2 YYDKDF (reference sequence). This CDR3 has 17 amino acids.

The rearrangement joins TRBV18 to TRBJ2-7; the D is unclear. With 4 bases removed from V and 1 base from J, the gap between germline ends came to 11 bases. The germline CDR1 and CDR2 sequences are KGHSH and LQKENI. The CDR3 spans 14 residues. CDR3 amino acids: CASSRQDLSYEQYF. CDR3 nucleotide sequence: TGTGCCAGCTCACGCCAAGACCTTTCCTACGAGCAGTACTTC.

This sequence joins TRBV10-1 and TRBJ2-1; D is undetermined. The CDR3 sequence is 15 residues long. The germline V gene has CDR1 WNHNN and CDR2 SYGVQD (reference sequence). V lost 6 bases to trimming and J lost 6 bases, with 18 bases between them. DNA for the CDR3: TGCGCCAGCAGCCGACGTGGAAAGGGTCGCAATGAGCAGTTCTTC. Translated: CASSRRGKGRNEQFF.

The rearrangement links TRBV20-1 to TRBJ2-7, with D perhaps matching TRBD2 (6 bases). Germline CDR1 reads DFQATT; CDR2 reads SNEGSKA (reference sequence). The CDR3 is made up of 11 amino acids. Trimming took off 6 bases at V and 5 bases at J, with 11 bases between the two ends. For the CDR3, the DNA is TGCAGTGCCAAGAGGAGGGACGAGCAGTACTTC. Protein product: CSAKRRDEQYF.

This chain connects TRBV29-1 to TRBJ2-3; unclear D gene. Looked up from germline, CDR1 is SQVTM and CDR2 is ANQGSEA. The V and J ends lost 1 base and 4 bases respectively, with 9 bases between them. The CDR3 totals 13 residues. Written as DNA, the CDR3 is TGCAGCGTTGAAGGGCTAGGAGCAGATACGCAGTATTTT. Translating it yields CSVEGLGADTQYF.

In the case of this clone: A much larger clone sits a single nucleotide away, making a read error possible. The sample contains more than one DNA sequence encoding this CDR3. CDR3 DNA: TGCGCCAGCAGCTTTGAGGAGACCCAGTACTTC. Protein sequence: CASSFEETQYF. The chain couples TRBV5-1 to TRBJ2-5; the D is unclear. Germline V gene sequence: CDR1 SGHRS, CDR2 YFSETQ. The length of the CDR3 is 11 residues. V lost 2 bases and J 5 bases, leaving 4 bases between the germline ends. Full variable domain (missing parts from reference TRBV5-1 and TRBJ2-5): KAGVTQTPRYLIKTRGQQVTLSCSPISGHRSVSWYQQTPGQGLQFLFEYFSETQRNKGNFPGRFSGRQFSNSRSEMNVSTLELGDSALYLCASSFEETQYFGPGTRLLVL.

The genes are TRBV19 and TRBJ1-5, with no clear D. Germline values: CDR1 LNHDA, CDR2 SQIVND (reference sequence). The CDR3 is 16 residues long. The ends were cut back, 3 bases at V and 5 bases at J, with 17 bases in the middle. The CDR3 protein is CASSIGKGRTYQPQHF. The CDR3 DNA follows: TGTGCCAGTAGTATTGGTAAGGGCCGGACCTATCAGCCCCAGCATTTT. The full variable domain, in which reference TRBV19 and TRBJ1-5 provide the parts outside the CDR3, is DGGITQSPKYLFRKEGQNVTLSCEQNLNHDAMYWYRQDPGQGLRLIYYSQIVNDFQKGDIAEGYSVSREKKESFPLTVTSAQKNPTAFYLCASSIGKGRTYQPQHFGDGTRLSIL.

This chain uses TRBV5-1 with TRBJ2-7; 13 positions agree with TRBD2. Per germline, CDR1 SGHRS and CDR2 YFSETQ. CDR3 length: 16 residues. The V segment lost 4 bases and the J segment 3 bases; nucleotides outside the gene matches: 7. This CDR3 is CASSALAGGPNYEQYF. In DNA, the CDR3 is TGCGCCAGCAGCGCACTAGCGGGAGGGCCCAACTACGAGCAGTACTTC.

The gene calls are TRBV29-1 and TRBJ2-5, with 8 bases fitting TRBD1. The CDR3 is made up of 13 amino acids. J lost 5 bases, V lost 8 bases, and 10 bases had no gene match. The germline V gene encodes CDR1 SQVTM and CDR2 ANQGSEA. The CDR3 here is CSSEAGGRETQYF. Here the CDR3 DNA reads TGCAGCTCTGAGGCAGGGGGCCGGGAGACCCAGTACTTC.

This clone was found a few times. This chain connects TRBV25-1 to TRBJ1-1; tentative D call: TRBD1 (5 bases). Trimming took off 4 bases at V and 0 bases at J, with 12 bases between the two ends. The CDR3 is 15 amino acids. The germline CDR1 and CDR2 sequences are MGHDK and SYGVNS. The CDR3 DNA reads TGTGCCAGCAGTGTAACAGGTGCGGTGAACACTGAAGCTTTCTTT. As protein: CASSVTGAVNTEAFF.

V and J are TRBV25-1 and TRBJ1-2; no reliable D call. In germline, CDR1 is MGHDK, CDR2 SYGVNS. Trimming pared 1 base from V and 3 bases from J, leaving 9 bases between. CDR3 size: 14 residues. The CDR3 protein is CASSEWTGYYGYTF. In DNA, the CDR3 is TGTGCCAGCAGTGAATGGACGGGATACTATGGCTACACCTTC.

The chain has TRBV6-1 and TRBJ2-7; 10 nucleotides agree with TRBD2. This CDR3 contains 14 residues. The ends lost 9 bases at V and 2 bases at J; junction bases unmatched: 7. Looked up from germline, CDR1 is MNHNS and CDR2 is SASEGT. The CDR3 loop reads CASVQAGGAYEQYF. For the CDR3, the DNA is TGTGCCAGTGTTCAAGCGGGAGGGGCCTACGAGCAGTACTTC.

The chain uses TRBV29-1 and TRBJ2-5, with TRBD1 matching over 7 bases. V trimming: 7 bases; J trimming: 2 bases; junction bases outside the gene matches: 4. Germline values: CDR1 SQVTM, CDR2 ANQGSEA. The CDR3 covers 12 residues. The CDR3 protein is CSGLTGQETQYF. For the CDR3, the DNA is TGCAGCGGGCTGACAGGGCAAGAGACCCAGTACTTC.

The gene calls are TRBV10-3 and TRBJ2-7, with unresolved D. V was clipped by 2 bases and J by 0 bases, with 8 bases between them. Germline CDR1 and CDR2: ENHRY and SYGVKD. CDR3 size: 14 residues. CDR3 bases: TGTGCCATCAGTGAGGGCCAGGACTCCTACGAGCAGTACTTC. Residues: CAISEGQDSYEQYF.

As concerns this clone: The junction departs from the called germline gene at one end, perhaps through a read error. The chain uses TRBV6-6 and TRBJ1-5; D perhaps matches TRBD1 (5 bases). This CDR3 comprises 13 residues. Germline assignment: CDR1 MNHNY and CDR2 SVGAGI (reference sequence). CDR3 nucleotide sequence: TGTGCCAGCAGTGCGACAAGTTACGGGGCCCCGGCTTTT. It is translated as CASSATSYGAPAF.

Written as DNA, the CDR3 is TGTGCCAGCAGCTTGGATACTTGGAGCTCCTACGAGCAGTACTTC. Translated, it gives CASSLDTWSSYEQYF. The V gene is TRBV5-6, the J gene TRBJ2-7, with unresolved D. CDR3 length: 15 amino acids. Germline V gene sequence: CDR1 SGHDT, CDR2 YYEEEE. V was pared by 0 bases and J by 0 bases, with 10 bases between.

V gene TRBV18 combines with J gene TRBJ2-1, with 14 bases fitting TRBD2. In germline, CDR1 is KGHSH, CDR2 LQKENI. CDR3 length equals 16 residues. With 2 bases clipped from V and 7 bases from J, the junction kept 4 bases outside the gene matches. This CDR3 reads CASSPGTSGSGNEQFF. As DNA, the CDR3 is TGTGCCAGCTCACCAGGGACTAGCGGGAGTGGGAATGAGCAGTTCTTC.

Concerning this clone: The same CDR3 can be traced to other DNA sequences in this sample. The CDR3 coding sequence is TGTGCCAGCAGTCAGGACAGCAACACTGAAGCTTTCTTT. Residues: CASSQDSNTEAFF. This chain uses TRBV2 with TRBJ1-1, with D perhaps TRBD1 (6 bases). V lost 5 bases, J lost 2 bases, and 9 bases lay in between. This CDR3 is built from 13 residues. Germline V CDR1 and CDR2: SNHLY, FYNNEI.

The genes are TRBV18 and TRBJ2-3; the D is unclear. V gave up 1 base and J gave up 1 base, with 6 bases separating them. CDR3 length equals 14 residues. From germline, CDR1 is KGHSH and CDR2 LQKENI. CDR3: CASSPRYGTDTQYF. In nucleotides, the CDR3 is TGTGCCAGCTCACCACGTTACGGCACAGATACGCAGTATTTT. Full variable domain (remainder filled in from reference TRBV18 and TRBJ2-3): NAGVMQNPRHLVRRRGQEARLRCSPMKGHSHVYWYRQLPEEGLKFMVYLQKENIIDESGMPKERFSAEFPKEGPSILRIQQVVRGDSAAYFCASSPRYGTDTQYFGPGTRLTVL.

The chain couples TRBV5-5 to TRBJ2-3; D is unclear. The CDR3 extends over 14 amino acids. Trimming stripped 1 base from V and 2 bases from J, with 8 bases between. Germline CDR1 is SGHKS and CDR2 is YYEKEE (reference sequence). The CDR3 nucleotides read TGTGCCAGCAGCTTGTTGGGCCACACAGATACGCAGTATTTT. This encodes CASSLLGHTDTQYF.